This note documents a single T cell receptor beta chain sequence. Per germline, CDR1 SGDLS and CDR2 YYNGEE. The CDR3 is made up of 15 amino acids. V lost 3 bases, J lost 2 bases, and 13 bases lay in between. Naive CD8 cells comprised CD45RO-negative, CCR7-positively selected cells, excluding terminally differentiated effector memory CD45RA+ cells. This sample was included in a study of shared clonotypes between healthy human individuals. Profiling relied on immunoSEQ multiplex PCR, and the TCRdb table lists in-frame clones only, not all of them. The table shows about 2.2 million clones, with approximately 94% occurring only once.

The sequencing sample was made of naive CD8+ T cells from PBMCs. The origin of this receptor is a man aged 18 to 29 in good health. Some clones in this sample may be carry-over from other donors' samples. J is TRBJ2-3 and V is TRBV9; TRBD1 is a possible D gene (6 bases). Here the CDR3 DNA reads TGTGCCAGCAGCGCATGGGGGCGGTCCACAGATACGCAGTATTTT. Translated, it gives CASSAWGRSTDTQYF.